The entry that follows covers one T cell receptor beta chain sequence. Germline CDR1 is SEHNR and CDR2 is FQNEAQ (reference sequence). The CDR3 is 14 amino acids. The germline V and J ends were trimmed by 4 bases and 1 base, with 10 bases remaining between them. This sample was taken from a study of control samples from healthy donors and cancer patients. Libraries were prepared by immunoSEQ multiplex PCR; TCRdb keeps only in-frame clonotypes and omits some of them. The table has roughly 120,000 clones, roughly 90% seen once. Sequencing was done on a sample of blood. The source is a woman younger than 30 in good health. The gene calls are TRBV7-9 and TRBJ2-5; a weak D match, TRBD2 (5 bases). CDR3 nucleotide sequence: TGTGCCAGCAGCTCACTAGAACTCCAAGAGACCCAGTACTTC. It specifies CASSSLELQETQYF. Supplemented by reference TRBV7-9 and TRBJ2-5, the full variable domain reads DTGVSQNPRHKITKRGQNVTFRCDPISEHNRLYWYRQTLGQGPEFLTYFQNEAQLEKSRLLSDRFSAERPKGSFSTLEIQRTEQGDSAMYLCASSSLELQETQYFGPGTRLLVL.